This T cell receptor beta chain was observed in a study of cytomegalovirus exposure and HLA in healthy donors. With 4 bases removed from V and 0 bases from J, the gap between germline ends came to 10 bases. This CDR3 contains 14 residues. CDR1 is SGHNT and CDR2 is YYREEE in the germline V gene (reference sequence). It was with 60 Vbeta and 13 Jbeta primers that the PCR ran. TCRdb's table, derived via immunoSEQ multiplex PCR, lists solely in-frame clones and lacks some. The sample consists of about 180,000 clones, about four fifths of them appearing once. Sequencing used PBMCs. The source of this sequence is a woman in her 50s in good health and CMV-seronegative. This chain uses TRBV5-4 with TRBJ2-5; D is possibly TRBD1 (6 bases). CDR3 protein: CASSNRDNQETQYF. DNA of the CDR3: TGTGCCAGCAGCAACCGGGACAACCAAGAGACCCAGTACTTC.